Each of the 18 T cell receptor beta chains below was sequenced from the same sample in a study of T cell changes during pregnancy in multiple sclerosis. Using immunoSEQ multiplex PCR, the repertoire was profiled, and TCRdb retains in-frame clones only, with some absent. Found here are under 95,000 clones, roughly 91% of them singletons; the top ten hold around 1.7%. The starting material was peripheral blood, obtained after pregnancy. All receptors come from a female donor in good health, enrolled as a control in a pregnancy study.

The rearrangement links TRBV28 to TRBJ2-3; maybe TRBD2 (5 bases). The length of the CDR3 is 14 residues. Germline V gene data show CDR1 as MDHEN and CDR2 as SYDVKM. Trimming removed 3 bases from V and 0 bases from J, with 7 bases in between. CDR3 nucleotides: TGTGCCAGCAGTTTCCGGGGAAGCACAGATACGCAGTATTTT. This encodes CASSFRGSTDTQYF.

The chain has TRBV9 and TRBJ1-1; D remains unclear. V was clipped by 0 bases and J by 0 bases, with 9 bases between them. There are 15 residues in the CDR3. The V gene's germline CDR1 is SGDLS and CDR2 YYNGEE. This CDR3 reads CASSVAQDLNTEAFF. The CDR3 nucleotides are TGTGCCAGCAGCGTAGCGCAGGATTTGAACACTGAAGCTTTCTTT.

The rearrangement joins TRBV15 to TRBJ1-2, with a possible D match to TRBD1 (5 bases). Trimming shortened V by 5 bases and J by 6 bases, and 10 bases separated the two germline ends. Per the germline V gene, CDR1 is LNHNV and CDR2 is YYDKDF (reference sequence). The CDR3 covers 12 residues. DNA for the CDR3: TGTGCCACCAGCCGGACACGGGATGGCTACACCTTC. Residues: CATSRTRDGYTF.

The chain links TRBV7-9 to TRBJ2-2; 8 nucleotides agree with TRBD2. This CDR3 contains 15 residues. Germline trimming cut 3 bases from V and 5 bases from J; bases unmatched to any gene: 5. Germline lookup yields CDR1 SEHNR and CDR2 FQNEAQ (reference sequence). In DNA form, the CDR3 reads TGTGCCAGCAGCTTCGACGGGGGGGAAACCGGGGAGCTGTTTTTT. It translates to CASSFDGGETGELFF.

The chain combines TRBV18 with TRBJ1-1; no firm D call. The CDR3 consists of 13 residues. V was pared by 2 bases and J by 1 base, with 5 bases between. Germline values: CDR1 KGHSH, CDR2 LQKENI. CDR3 residues: CASSPSGNTEAFF. The CDR3 DNA sequence: TGTGCCAGCTCACCATCAGGGAACACTGAAGCTTTCTTT.

V is TRBV4-2 and J is TRBJ2-6; D not resolved. Germline CDR1 reads LGHNA; CDR2 reads YNFKEQ. The CDR3 is made up of 17 amino acids. Trimming stripped 1 base from V and 0 bases from J, with 10 bases between. The CDR3 spells CASSQGRAISGANVLTF. For the CDR3, the DNA is TGTGCCAGCAGCCAAGGTCGTGCGATCTCTGGGGCCAACGTCCTGACTTTC.

The chain is built from TRBV6-5 and TRBJ2-6; D may be TRBD2 (6 bases). Trimming left V 5 bases short and J 0 bases short, with 8 bases between. This CDR3 contains 15 residues. CDR1 MNHEY and CDR2 SVGAGI come from the germline V gene. CDR3 in amino acids: CASSPGGSGANVLTF. DNA for the CDR3: TGTGCCAGCAGTCCCGGGGGCTCTGGGGCCAACGTCCTGACTTTC.

The V and J genes are TRBV7-2 and TRBJ2-1; 11 positions match TRBD2. Germline V gene sequence: CDR1 SGHTA, CDR2 FQGNSA. Unmatched junction bases numbered 10, after V lost 5 bases and J lost 10 bases. CDR3 size: 15 residues. CDR3 sequence reads: CASSPAPSGGPEQFF. CDR3 in DNA: TGTGCCAGCAGCCCAGCCCCTAGCGGGGGGCCCGAGCAGTTCTTC.

This chain links TRBV13 with TRBJ2-3; the D gene is possibly TRBD2 (6 bases). The CDR3 covers 15 residues. CDR1 is PRHDT, CDR2 FYEKMQ, per germline (reference sequence). V was clipped by 5 bases and J by 1 base, with 13 bases between them. CDR3 in amino acids: CASSPRGTRTDTQYF. The DNA of the CDR3 is TGTGCCAGCAGCCCACGGGGGACTCGCACAGATACGCAGTATTTT.

The chain joins TRBV15 to TRBJ1-1; no clear D gene. The germline V gene has CDR1 LNHNV and CDR2 YYDKDF (reference sequence). V lost 5 bases to trimming and J lost 8 bases, with 12 bases between them. The CDR3 has 12 residues. CDR3 sequence: CATSSHSPEAFF. CDR3 coding DNA: TGTGCCACCAGCTCCCACAGTCCGGAAGCTTTCTTT. Drawing the rest from reference TRBV15 and TRBJ1-1, the complete variable domain is DAMVIQNPRYQVTQFGKPVTLSCSQTLNHNVMYWYQQKSSQAPKLLFHYYDKDFNNEADTPDNFQSRRPNTSFCFLDIRSPGLGDTAMYLCATSSHSPEAFFGQGTRLTVV.

The chain joins TRBV7-9 to TRBJ2-3; a possible D gene is TRBD1 (6 bases). The ends were cut back, 4 bases at V and 4 bases at J, with 12 bases in the middle. This CDR3 comprises 14 residues. CDR1 and CDR2 from the germline V gene are SEHNR and FQNEAQ (reference sequence). The CDR3 DNA follows: TGTGCCAGCAGCTGGGGGCTTACCGCAGATACGCAGTATTTT. This sequence encodes CASSWGLTADTQYF.

This clone has more than one count but fewer than ten. The chain uses TRBV16 and TRBJ1-2, with no clear D. V was pared by 4 bases and J by 8 bases, with 14 bases between. From germline, CDR1 is KGHSY and CDR2 FQNENV. This CDR3 has 13 residues. The CDR3 region is CASSLLAQEGYTF. CDR3 sequence (DNA): TGTGCCAGCAGCCTATTAGCGCAGGAGGGCTACACCTTC.

The V call is TRBV28, the J call TRBJ1-1; D is unclear. The CDR3 contains 13 residues. V was pared by 3 bases and J by 1 base, with 6 bases between. Per the germline V gene, CDR1 is MDHEN and CDR2 is SYDVKM. This CDR3 is CASSFPPNTEAFF. The CDR3 DNA follows: TGTGCCAGCAGTTTCCCTCCGAACACTGAAGCTTTCTTT.

This chain joins TRBV7-2 and TRBJ1-1; 8 bases are shared with TRBD1. Germline V gives CDR1 SGHTA, CDR2 FQGNSA. CDR3 length equals 14 residues. V gave up 5 bases and J gave up 7 bases; unmatched junction bases: 9. The CDR3 DNA is TGTGCCAGCAGCCTAAACGGACAGGGTGATGAAGCTTTCTTT. Translated: CASSLNGQGDEAFF.

The J gene is TRBJ2-3, the V gene TRBV4-1, with 7 bases that match TRBD1. The length of the CDR3 is 16 residues. Losses at the gene ends were 4 bases for V and 0 bases for J; bases not matched to a gene: 7. Germline V gene data show CDR1 as MGHRA and CDR2 as YSYEKL. CDR3 sequence (DNA): TGCGCCAGCAGCCGCACAGGGGCCGCGAGCACAGATACGCAGTATTTT. It specifies CASSRTGAASTDTQYF.

The chain couples TRBV6-5 to TRBJ2-1; 7 nucleotides match TRBD2. V dropped 5 bases and J dropped 14; count of bases not matched to a gene: 15. The V gene's germline CDR1 is MNHEY and CDR2 SVGAGI. The CDR3 extends over 14 amino acids. The chain's CDR3 is CASSPVLGAGVKFF. CDR3 DNA: TGTGCCAGCAGTCCGGTATTAGGGGCGGGGGTGAAGTTCTTC.

The rearrangement joins TRBV9 to TRBJ2-5; no reliable D call. The CDR3 length is 11 residues. The V gene's germline CDR1 is SGDLS and CDR2 YYNGEE. V was cut by 5 bases and J by 5 bases, with 7 bases left in between. CDR3 sequence: CASREYETQYF. The CDR3 DNA is TGTGCCAGCAGGGAGTATGAGACCCAGTACTTC.

The J gene is TRBJ2-3, the V gene TRBV11-3, with a tentative D call TRBD2 (6 bases). This CDR3 has 15 amino acids. The V end was cut by 5 bases, the J end by 0 bases, with 12 bases between. CDR1 SGHNT and CDR2 YENEEA come from the germline V gene. The CDR3, as DNA: TGTGCCAGCAGCAACGGCGGGGCGAGCACAGATACGCAGTATTTT. This codes for CASSNGGASTDTQYF.